Given below is one T cell receptor (beta chain) in context. The clone's antigen remains unknown. Base qualities are not provided; no much larger clone lies one nucleotide away. Receptors were amplified or captured by PCR. DNA from cultured CD4+ T cells underwent TCR sequencing with the Oncomine TCR Beta short-read assay at the Johns Hopkins FTIC core. The QIAamp micro DNA kit was used to extract genomic DNA from the cultured CD4+ T cells. Oncomine TCR Beta libraries from cultured CD4+ T cells were pooled with unique dual indexes and sequenced on an Illumina iSeq 100. In the source study's methods: Non-productive sequences were removed, and CDR3s not starting with C, not ending with F or W, or shorter than 7 amino acids were discarded. The MANAFEST web application identified antigen-specific clonotypes by comparing peptide-stimulated wells against reference wells and other culture wells. Positive clones required FDR below 0.05, an odds ratio above 5, and productive frequency above 0.1% in at least two of three replicate wells. A clonotype counted as cross-reactive if it showed significant expansion both in the SARS-CoV-2 spike wells and in at least one common cold coronavirus spike condition. Levenshtein distances (stringdist) and unrooted phylogenetic trees (ape) in R version 3.6.1 were used to assess CDR3 homology. In TCRdb, the public reads were trimmed at Q25 with fastp and aligned with MiXCR, with productive beta chains retained. When rows share a CDR3 protein, they turn into one entry using the most common DNA and genes. In this record, the V and J calls reflect TCRdb's handling and not the investigators' own analysis. Recorded for this sample are around 4,500 distinct CDR3 sequences; 50% to 70% of them occurred a single time. Of the sample, about 32% is held by the ten largest clones.

The data were taken from a study of vaccination and CD4 T cells after COVID-19 (dated by TCRdb to between 2021 and 2024). General notes on the study: In the convalescent cohort there were six males and four females, among whom were two Hispanic individuals, seven Caucasians, two Asians and one multiracial person. For stimulating the cultures, overlapping spike peptide pools were used, derived from SARS-CoV-2 as well as from the common cold coronaviruses HCoV-NL63, HCoV-OC43 and HCoV-229E. Participants received two doses of either the Pfizer-BioNTech BNT162b2 vaccine (n=8) or the Moderna mRNA-1273 vaccine (n=2). Control cultures used a CEFX viral epitope pool as positive control, an HIV-1 Nef peptide pool as negative control, or no peptide. The time from the second vaccine dose to post-vaccine blood sampling had a median of roughly 79 days and ranged from about 14 to 250 days. Memory CD4+ T cell crossreactivity between SARS-CoV-2 and common cold coronavirus spike proteins was assessed at the TCR clonotype level in an earlier paper using these donors. Post-COVID blood samples were collected from convalescent patients a median of approximately 100 days after diagnosis, with a range of roughly 35 to 180 days. In 10 COVID-19 convalescent patients and several infection-naive healthy vaccine recipients, the spike-specific CD4+ TCR repertoire before mRNA vaccination was compared with the repertoire after mRNA vaccination. The study at large found these results: Among convalescent patients, a median about 86% of the SARS-CoV-2-reactive clones seen after vaccination appeared only after vaccination, which suggests priming specific to the vaccine. Relatively few convalescent patients were included in the study, and early timepoints after natural infection were not analyzed. The median count of SARS-CoV-2-reactive clonotypes went up from approximately 22 after infection to 38 after vaccination, although the change was not significant. Of the vaccine-specific clones found in convalescent patients, nearly all (304 of 307) were mono-reactive for SARS-CoV-2 spike instead of being cross-reactive with common cold coronaviruses.

The sample's treatment or condition, from its label and the paper: roughly 11-day PBMC culture with coronavirus spike peptide pools or control peptides (ViraFEST assay). CD4+ T cells from unexposed donors were collected before the COVID-19 pandemic (2011-2018). The ViraFEST assay was used in the study, in which antigen-specific T cells were expanded with peptide pools and expanded clonotypes were subsequently identified by TCR sequencing. Each well held 2 million or so PBMCs cultured in IMDM containing around 5% human AB serum and approximately 10 IU/ml IL-2, with 8.5 to 10 ug/ml peptide pools added. Half of the culture medium was replaced with fresh IL-2-containing medium on days 3 and 7. After 10 days of culture, CD4+ T cells were isolated by negative selection with the EasySep CD4+ T cell isolation kit. As cell number allowed, CD4+ T cells from unexposed donors were tested for reactivity to SARS-CoV-2 S and N and to four common cold coronavirus spike pools. Ficoll-Paque Plus gradient centrifugation was used to isolate PBMCs from whole blood, and the isolated PBMCs were then either used fresh or cryopreserved at -140C. In general, triplicate wells were set up for every culture condition. The leukapheresis product for the unexposed donors was obtained through commercial purchase.

The TCR comes from a human donor in good health. Material for sequencing was CD4+ T cells from blood, cultured in vitro.

The CDR3 amino acid sequence is: CSARVTGMVGGGYTF. Here is the DNA: TGCAGTGCTAGAGTAACAGGGATGGTAGGTGGTGGCTACACCTTC. The rearranged segments are TRBV20-1 and TRBJ1-2; the D gene is possibly TRBD1, with 6 bases matching. CDR1 and CDR2, looked up from the germline V gene (reference sequence), are DFQATT and SNEGSKA. The CDR3 starts with the cysteine, ends with the phenylalanine, and has 15 residues. Only the CDR3 region is kept as DNA, spanning 45 bases read in frame from base 1. V gives up 1 base and J gives up 7 bases, and the segment between their germline ends measures 19 bases.